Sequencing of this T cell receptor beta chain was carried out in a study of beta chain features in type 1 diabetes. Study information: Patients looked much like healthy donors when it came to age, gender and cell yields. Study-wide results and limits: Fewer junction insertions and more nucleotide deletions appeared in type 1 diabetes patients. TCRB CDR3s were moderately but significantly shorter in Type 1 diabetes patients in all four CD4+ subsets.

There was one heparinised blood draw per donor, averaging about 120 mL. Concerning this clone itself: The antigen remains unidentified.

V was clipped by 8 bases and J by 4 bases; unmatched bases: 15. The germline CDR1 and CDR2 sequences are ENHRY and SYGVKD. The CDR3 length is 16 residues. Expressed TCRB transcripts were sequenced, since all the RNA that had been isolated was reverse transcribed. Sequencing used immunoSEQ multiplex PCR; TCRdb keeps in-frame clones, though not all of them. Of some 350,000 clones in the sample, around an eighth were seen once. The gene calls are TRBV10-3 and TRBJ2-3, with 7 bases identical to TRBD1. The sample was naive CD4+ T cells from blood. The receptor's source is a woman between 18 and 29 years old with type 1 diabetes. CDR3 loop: CAIGPRQGQLPDTQYF. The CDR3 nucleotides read TGTGCCATCGGCCCCCGACAGGGTCAACTCCCAGATACGCAGTATTTT.